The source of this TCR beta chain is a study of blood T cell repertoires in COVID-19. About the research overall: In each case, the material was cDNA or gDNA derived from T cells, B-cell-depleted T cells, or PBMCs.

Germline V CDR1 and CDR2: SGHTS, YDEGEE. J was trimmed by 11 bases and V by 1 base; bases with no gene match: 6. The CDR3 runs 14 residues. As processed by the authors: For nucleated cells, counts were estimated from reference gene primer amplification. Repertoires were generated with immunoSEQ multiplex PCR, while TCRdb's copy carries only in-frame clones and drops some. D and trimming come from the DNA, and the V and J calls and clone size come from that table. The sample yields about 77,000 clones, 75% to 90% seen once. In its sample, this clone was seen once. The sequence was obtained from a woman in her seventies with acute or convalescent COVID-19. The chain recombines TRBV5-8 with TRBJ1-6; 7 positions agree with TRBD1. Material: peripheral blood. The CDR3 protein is CASSLNRGEPPLHF. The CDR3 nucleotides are TGTGCCAGCAGCTTGAACAGGGGAGAACCACCCCTCCACTTT.